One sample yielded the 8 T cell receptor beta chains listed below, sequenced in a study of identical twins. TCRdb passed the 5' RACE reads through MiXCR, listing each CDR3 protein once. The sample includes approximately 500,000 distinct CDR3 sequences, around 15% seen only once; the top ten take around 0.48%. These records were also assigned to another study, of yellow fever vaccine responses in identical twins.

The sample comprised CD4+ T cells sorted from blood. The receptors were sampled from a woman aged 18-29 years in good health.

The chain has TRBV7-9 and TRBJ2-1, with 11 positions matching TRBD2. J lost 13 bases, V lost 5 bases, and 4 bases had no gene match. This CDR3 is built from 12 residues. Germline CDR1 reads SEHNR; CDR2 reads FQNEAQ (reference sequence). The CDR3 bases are TGTGCCAGCAGCCTCGGACTAGCGGGCCAGTTCTTC. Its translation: CASSLGLAGQFF. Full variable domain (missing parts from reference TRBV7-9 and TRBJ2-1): DTGVSQNPRHKITKRGQNVTFRCDPISEHNRLYWYRQTLGQGPEFLTYFQNEAQLEKSRLLSDRFSAERPKGSFSTLEIQRTEQGDSAMYLCASSLGLAGQFFGPGTRLTVL.

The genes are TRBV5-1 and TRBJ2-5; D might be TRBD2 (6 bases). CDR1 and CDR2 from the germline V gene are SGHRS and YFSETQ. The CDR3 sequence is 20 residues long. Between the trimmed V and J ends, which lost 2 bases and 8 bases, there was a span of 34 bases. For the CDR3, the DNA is TGCGCCAGCAGCTTCAACGGGATGAGCAGGCGGGGCGATATTAGTGATACCCAGTACTTC. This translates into CASSFNGMSRRGDISDTQYF. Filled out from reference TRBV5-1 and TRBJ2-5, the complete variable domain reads KAGVTQTPRYLIKTRGQQVTLSCSPISGHRSVSWYQQTPGQGLQFLFEYFSETQRNKGNFPGRFSGRQFSNSRSEMNVSTLELGDSALYLCASSFNGMSRRGDISDTQYFGPGTRLLVL.

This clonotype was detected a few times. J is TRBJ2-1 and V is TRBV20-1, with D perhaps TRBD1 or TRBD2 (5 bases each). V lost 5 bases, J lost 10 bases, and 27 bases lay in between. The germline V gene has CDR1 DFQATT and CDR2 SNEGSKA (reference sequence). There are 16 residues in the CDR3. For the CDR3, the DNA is TGCAGTGCTCCCTCTCTATGGGGGACCACGGTCCGGGAGCAGTTCTTC. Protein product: CSAPSLWGTTVREQFF.

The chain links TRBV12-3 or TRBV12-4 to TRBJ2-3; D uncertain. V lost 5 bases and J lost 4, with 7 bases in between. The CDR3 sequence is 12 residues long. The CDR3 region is CASSQTPDTQYF. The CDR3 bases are TGTGCCAGCAGTCAAACACCAGATACGCAGTATTTT.

The CDR3 is CGPGGTNTGELFF. As DNA, the CDR3 is TGTGGCCCGGGCGGGACGAACACCGGGGAGCTGTTTTTT. This chain links TRBV7-9 with TRBJ2-2; tentatively, D is TRBD2 (6 bases). CDR3 length: 13 residues. The germline V gene encodes CDR1 SEHNR and CDR2 FQNEAQ (reference sequence).

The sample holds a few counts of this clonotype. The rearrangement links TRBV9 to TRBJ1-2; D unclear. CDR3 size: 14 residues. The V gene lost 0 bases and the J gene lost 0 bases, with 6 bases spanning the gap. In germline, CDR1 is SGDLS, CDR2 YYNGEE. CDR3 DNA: TGTGCCAGCAGCGTAGGGGGAGCTAACTATGGCTACACCTTC. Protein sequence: CASSVGGANYGYTF.

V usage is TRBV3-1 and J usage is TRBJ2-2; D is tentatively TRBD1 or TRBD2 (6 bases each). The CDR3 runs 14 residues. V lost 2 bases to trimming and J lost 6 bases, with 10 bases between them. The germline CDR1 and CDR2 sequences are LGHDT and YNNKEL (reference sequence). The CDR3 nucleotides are TGTGCCAGCAGCCAATCGGGGGCCGCCGGGGAGCTGTTTTTT. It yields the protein CASSQSGAAGELFF.

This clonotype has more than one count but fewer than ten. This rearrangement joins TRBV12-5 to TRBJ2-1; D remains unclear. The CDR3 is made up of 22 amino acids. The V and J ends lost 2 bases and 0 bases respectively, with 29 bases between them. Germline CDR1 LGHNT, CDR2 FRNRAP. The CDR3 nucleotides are TGTGCTAGTGGTTTGACATATGGTTCTCTCTCCCCGTCTGAACGCTCCTACAATGAGCAGTTCTTC. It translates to CASGLTYGSLSPSERSYNEQFF.